The 12 T cell receptor beta chains below were found in one sample sequenced in a study of T cell repertoires in cytomegalovirus infection. MiXCR, run by TCRdb on the reads, gives a single entry per CDR3 protein. This table holds hundreds of thousands of distinct CDR3 sequences, about 7% found once. Source material: PBMCs. Receptors originate from a human donor in good health (CMV status not recorded). Some clones in this sample may be carry-over from other donors' samples.

Remarks on this clonotype: This may stem from a read error, because a much larger clone lies one nucleotide away. The V gene is TRBV15, the J gene TRBJ2-2; either TRBD1 or TRBD2 may fit D (5 bases each). This CDR3 is built from 12 residues. Germline V CDR1 and CDR2: LNHNV, YYDKDF (reference sequence). CDR3 in DNA: TGTGCCACCAGCAGAGAGGTGGGGGTGCTGTTTTTT. This gives the protein CATSREVGVLFF.

This clonotype was detected many times. The rearrangement joins TRBV7-2 to TRBJ1-5; D possibly corresponds to TRBD1 (6 bases). The CDR3 runs to 16 residues. V lost 3 bases, J lost 0 bases, and 12 bases lay in between. Germline assignment: CDR1 SGHTA and CDR2 FQGNSA. The CDR3 loop is CASSFSVGGSNQPQHF. The CDR3 DNA reads TGTGCCAGCAGCTTTAGTGTAGGGGGTAGCAATCAGCCCCAGCATTTT.

In the case of this clonotype: This sequence may be a read error, since a much larger clone differs from it by one base. This sequence joins TRBV7-9 and TRBJ1-5; D gene unclear. The V gene's germline CDR1 is SEHNR and CDR2 FQNEAQ (reference sequence). The CDR3 length is 17 residues. In DNA, the CDR3 is TGTGCCAGCAGCTTAGAAGTGGTGGATTTGGGCAATCAGCCCCGGCATTTT. As protein: CASSLEVVDLGNQPRHF.

This clonotype was counted many times. This chain joins TRBV7-6 and TRBJ1-5; D gene ambiguous. Trimming stripped 0 bases from V and 4 bases from J, with 4 bases between. CDR3 size: 13 residues. Per the germline V gene, CDR1 is SGHVS and CDR2 is FNYEAQ. In DNA, the CDR3 is TGTGCCAGCAGCTTAGCGGAGAATCAGCCCCAGCATTTT. Translation gives CASSLAENQPQHF.

This clonotype has a count of ten or more. The V call is TRBV5-1, the J call TRBJ1-1, with TRBD1 matching over 8 bases. The CDR3 contains 15 residues. V lost 4 bases, J lost 0 bases, and 5 bases stayed unmatched. CDR1 and CDR2 (germline): SGHRS, YFSETQ. The CDR3 loop is CASSQMDRVNTEAFF. The CDR3 bases are TGCGCCAGCAGCCAGATGGACAGGGTGAACACTGAAGCTTTCTTT. Drawing the rest from reference TRBV5-1 and TRBJ1-1, the complete variable domain is KAGVTQTPRYLIKTRGQQVTLSCSPISGHRSVSWYQQTPGQGLQFLFEYFSETQRNKGNFPGRFSGRQFSNSRSEMNVSTLELGDSALYLCASSQMDRVNTEAFFGQGTRLTVV.

This clonotype showed up many times. Mismatch with germline at one junction end may stem from a read error. V is TRBV2 and J is TRBJ2-5, with D hard to call. This CDR3 has 12 residues. Germline CDR1 reads SNHLY; CDR2 reads FYNNEI. CDR3 residues: CASSVQQETQHF. DNA for the CDR3: TGTGCCAGCAGTGTTCAACAAGAGACCCAGCACTTC.

The V gene is TRBV28, the J gene TRBJ1-2; TRBD1 agrees at 7 bases. Germline V CDR1 and CDR2: MDHEN, SYDVKM. V lost 4 bases to trimming and J lost 3 bases; unmatched junction nucleotides: 5. CDR3 size: 14 residues. CDR3 region: CASSSGQEHYGYTF. The CDR3 DNA reads as TGTGCCAGCAGTTCCGGACAGGAACACTATGGCTACACCTTC.

This clonotype has a count of ten or more. The J gene is TRBJ2-1, the V gene TRBV12-5, with D possibly matching TRBD1 (6 bases). CDR1 is LGHNT and CDR2 is FRNRAP in the germline V gene. This CDR3 has 19 amino acids. Trimming removed 6 bases from V and 9 bases from J, with 33 bases in between. As DNA, the CDR3 is TGTGCTAGTGGCACAAACCCAGATGGTCAGGGGCCCCTTGAAGGTGAGCAGTTCTTC. This sequence encodes CASGTNPDGQGPLEGEQFF.

This clonotype was seen ten or more times. The V and J genes are TRBV5-5 and TRBJ2-3; D may correspond to TRBD1 or TRBD2 (7 bases each). Germline V gene sequence: CDR1 SGHKS, CDR2 YYEKEE (reference sequence). V was clipped by 4 bases and J by 6 bases, with 27 bases between them. CDR3 length: 18 amino acids. CDR3: CASSPVLLGTAGLDTQYF. In DNA form, the CDR3 reads TGTGCCAGCAGCCCGGTCTTGCTCGGGACAGCGGGGTTGGATACGCAGTATTTT.

This clonotype appeared a few times. The rearrangement links TRBV29-1 to TRBJ1-1, with D unclear. The CDR3 has 13 residues. V was shortened by 5 bases and J by 3 bases, with 13 bases between the two germline ends. Germline-derived CDR1 and CDR2 are SQVTM and ANQGSEA. The DNA for the CDR3 is TGCAGCGTTAGCCAATTGGCGGACACTGAAGCTTTCTTT. Translation gives CSVSQLADTEAFF.

This clonotype was recorded many times. V is TRBV12-3 or TRBV12-4 and J is TRBJ2-1, with a weak D call TRBD2 (6 bases). The V end was cut by 8 bases, the J end by 1 base, with 18 bases between. The CDR3 extends over 16 amino acids. The CDR3 loop is CASLPVTSQSYNEQFF. The CDR3 DNA reads as TGTGCCAGCTTACCCGTCACTAGCCAGTCCTACAATGAGCAGTTCTTC.

This clonotype has at least ten counts. The rearrangement links TRBV6-2 or TRBV6-3 to TRBJ1-5, with TRBD1 identical over 7 bases. Germline lookup yields CDR1 MNHEY and CDR2 SVGEGT. V gave up 5 bases and J gave up 7 bases; unmatched junction bases: 8. The CDR3 is made up of 14 amino acids. DNA for the CDR3: TGTGCCAGCAGTCCCCGACAGGGTGCACAGCCCCAGCATTTT. Protein sequence: CASSPRQGAQPQHF.